These 13 T cell receptor beta chains originate from one sample sequenced in a study of Ad26.COV2.S vaccination and SARS-CoV-2 variants. Assay: immunoSEQ multiplex PCR; the TCRdb copy retains only in-frame clones and omits some. The sample lists roughly 320,000 clones, around 90% occurring once. The treatment denotes: about 20 received Ad26.COV2.S at low or high dose, single or two shots; about 5 received placebo; per-sample allocation not given. Day 63 after the first vaccine or placebo injection was the time point for sampling. Source: peripheral blood, taken in a trial of Ad26.COV2.S vaccine versus placebo. The receptors were sampled from a person between 18 and 59 years old who received the Ad26.COV2.S COVID-19 vaccine or a placebo.

The chain carries TRBV30 and TRBJ2-5; 10 bases map to TRBD2. The CDR3 consists of 14 residues. In germline, CDR1 is GTSNPN, CDR2 SVGIG (reference sequence). The J segment lost 5 bases and the V segment lost 1 base, leaving 4 bases of the junction unmatched. This CDR3 is CAWSELAGTETQYF. The CDR3 nucleotides are TGTGCCTGGAGTGAACTAGCGGGGACGGAGACCCAGTACTTC. The variable domain in full, with the rest retrieved from reference TRBV30 and TRBJ2-5, is SQTIHQWPATLVQPVGSPLSLECTVEGTSNPNLYWYRQAAGRGLQLLFYSVGIGQISSEVPQNLSASRPQDRQFILSSKKLLLSDSGFYLCAWSELAGTETQYFGPGTRLLVL.

The chain couples TRBV18 to TRBJ1-6, with D possibly TRBD1 on 6 matching bases. The CDR3 length is 16 residues. V was pared by 8 bases and J by 9 bases, with 23 bases between. CDR1 is KGHSH, CDR2 LQKENI, per germline. The CDR3 here is CASTHQRAGDVSPLHF. In DNA, the CDR3 is TGTGCCAGCACTCACCAGAGGGCAGGGGATGTTTCACCCCTCCACTTT.

The chain carries TRBV2 and TRBJ2-1; 8 positions match TRBD1. The ends lost 9 bases at V and 4 bases at J; junction bases unmatched: 8. CDR1 is SNHLY and CDR2 is FYNNEI in the germline V gene. The CDR3 loop spans 14 amino acids. CDR3 in DNA: TGTGCCAGGAAGGACAGGGAGGAGTACAATGAGCAGTTCTTC. Its protein is CARKDREEYNEQFF.

The CDR3 DNA reads as TGTGCCAGCAGGTATCGACAGGGGTCGAACACTGAAGCTTTCTTT. Protein product: CASRYRQGSNTEAFF. V is TRBV27 and J is TRBJ1-1, with 8 bases lining up with TRBD1. V shed 6 bases, J shed 1 base, and the junction held 7 bases outside the gene matches. CDR3 size: 15 residues. The germline CDR1 and CDR2 sequences are MNHEY and SMNVEV (reference sequence).

V and J are TRBV2 and TRBJ2-4; D is perhaps TRBD1 (5 bases). Germline V gene lookup returns CDR1 SNHLY and CDR2 FYNNEI. The ends were cut back, 6 bases at V and 0 bases at J, with 24 bases in the middle. CDR3 length: 19 residues. The CDR3 is CASSLSLLGMGLAKNIQYF. CDR3 coding DNA: TGTGCCAGCAGCCTCTCCCTTTTAGGAATGGGGCTAGCCAAAAACATTCAGTACTTC.

The chain carries TRBV7-3 and TRBJ2-7; either TRBD1 or TRBD2 may fit D (6 bases each). This CDR3 has 15 amino acids. Germline-derived CDR1 and CDR2 are SGHTA and FQGTGA. V was shortened by 2 bases and J by 4 bases, with 15 bases between the two germline ends. The CDR3 here is CASSLDGGLVYEQYF. The DNA for the CDR3 is TGTGCCAGCAGCTTAGATGGGGGGCTGGTGTACGAGCAGTACTTC. Full variable domain (rest looked up from reference TRBV7-3 and TRBJ2-7): GAGVSQTPSNKVTEKGKYVELRCDPISGHTALYWYRQSLGQGPEFLIYFQGTGAADDSGLPNDRFFAVRPEGSVSTLKIQRTERGDSAVYLCASSLDGGLVYEQYFGPGTRLTVT.

This clone was found a few times. This chain connects TRBV5-8 to TRBJ2-7, with 7 bases identical to TRBD1. CDR3 length equals 14 residues. CDR1 and CDR2 from the germline V gene are SGHTS and YDEGEE. After removal of 4 bases from V and 0 bases from J, the junction contained 4 bases not matched to a gene. The CDR3 DNA reads TGTGCCAGCAGCCTATGGGACAGCTCCTACGAGCAGTACTTC. Amino acids: CASSLWDSSYEQYF.

V is TRBV18 and J is TRBJ1-3; a possible D gene is TRBD1 (6 bases). This CDR3 region has 15 residues. The germline CDR1 and CDR2 sequences are KGHSH and LQKENI. V lost 6 bases, J lost 0 bases, and 12 bases lay in between. CDR3 coding DNA: TGTGCCAGCTCCCTCGACAGGAGCTCTGGAAACACCATATATTTT. It translates to CASSLDRSSGNTIYF.

The J gene is TRBJ2-7, the V gene TRBV27; D may be TRBD1 (6 bases). Germline CDR1 MNHEY, CDR2 SMNVEV (reference sequence). This CDR3 is 14 amino acids long. V was clipped by 6 bases and J by 5 bases, with 17 bases between them. The CDR3 region is CASSFGGGRNEQYF. CDR3 in DNA: TGTGCCAGCAGCTTTGGGGGCGGAAGGAACGAGCAGTACTTC.

This rearrangement joins TRBV4-1 to TRBJ2-1; 14 bases map to TRBD2. The CDR3 has 19 amino acids. CDR1 and CDR2 from the germline V gene are MGHRA and YSYEKL. V trimming: 4 bases; J trimming: 4 bases; junction bases outside the gene matches: 12. The CDR3 loop is CASSRSPGTSGGPYNEQFF. In DNA, the CDR3 is TGCGCCAGCAGCCGGAGTCCCGGGACTAGCGGGGGTCCATACAATGAGCAGTTCTTC.

The genes are TRBV29-1 and TRBJ2-1; 12 nucleotides align to TRBD2. V was clipped by 6 bases and J by 6 bases; unmatched bases: 9. The CDR3 is 15 amino acids. Germline assignment: CDR1 SQVTM and CDR2 ANQGSEA. As DNA, the CDR3 is TGCAGCGTGGACGGGACTAGCGGGCCCTTCAATGAGCAGTTCTTC. It is translated as CSVDGTSGPFNEQFF.

This chain links TRBV5-1 with TRBJ2-7; no clear D gene. Germline assignment: CDR1 SGHRS and CDR2 YFSETQ. The CDR3 consists of 12 residues. The germline V and J ends were trimmed by 2 bases and 0 bases, with 3 bases remaining between them. The CDR3 bases are TGCGCCAGCAGCTTTGGCTCCTACGAGCAGTACTTC. This codes for CASSFGSYEQYF.

The V gene is TRBV2, the J gene TRBJ2-7, with D possibly matching TRBD1 (6 bases). The length of the CDR3 is 14 residues. Trimming took 8 bases from V and 1 from J, leaving 15 bases between them. CDR1 is SNHLY, CDR2 FYNNEI, per germline. The CDR3 sequence: CASHRQALSYEQYF. In nucleotides, the CDR3 is TGTGCCAGCCACCGACAGGCATTATCCTACGAGCAGTACTTC. The variable domain in full, completed from reference TRBV2 and TRBJ2-7, reads EPEVTQTPSHQVTQMGQEVILRCVPISNHLYFYWYRQILGQKVEFLVSFYNNEISEKSEIFDDQFSVERPDGSNFTLKIRSTKLEDSAMYFCASHRQALSYEQYFGPGTRLTVT.